This TCR beta chain is drawn from a study of OX40 agonist ivuxolimab in advanced cancers. About the study: Dose-escalation patients had hepatocellular carcinoma, melanoma, renal cell or head and neck cancer. Findings and caveats of the study: Among the lowest levels of clonal expansion were found in partial responders at 0.1-3.0 mg/kg.

On this clone: Antigen specificity is unknown.

Produced via immunoSEQ multiplex PCR; TCRdb's table is partial and in-frame only. The table shows about 40,000 clones, with 81% occurring only once. This CDR3 spans 14 amino acids. Trimming removed 2 bases at V and 0 bases at J, with 8 bases between. Germline-derived CDR1 and CDR2 are SGHTS and YDEGEE. This chain links TRBV5-8 with TRBJ1-2, with no clear D. The sequence was obtained from an adult with an advanced solid tumor such as melanoma, head and neck, liver or kidney cancer. The sequenced sample was CD4+ or CD8+ T cells sorted from blood, obtained in a trial of the OX40 agonist ivuxolimab. The CDR3 protein is CASSLSGANYGYTF. CDR3 nucleotide sequence: TGTGCCAGCAGCTTATCTGGCGCTAACTATGGCTACACCTTC.